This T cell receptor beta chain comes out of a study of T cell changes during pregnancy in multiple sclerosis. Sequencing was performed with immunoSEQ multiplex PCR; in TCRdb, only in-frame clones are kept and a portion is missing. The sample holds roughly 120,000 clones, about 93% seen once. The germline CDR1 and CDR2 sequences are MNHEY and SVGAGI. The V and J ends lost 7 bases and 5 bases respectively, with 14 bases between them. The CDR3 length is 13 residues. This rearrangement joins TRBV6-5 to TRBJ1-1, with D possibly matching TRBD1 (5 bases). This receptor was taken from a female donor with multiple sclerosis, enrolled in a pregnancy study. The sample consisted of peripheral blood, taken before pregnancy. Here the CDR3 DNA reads TGTGCCAGCACCATCGGGGGTGGGACTGAAGCTTTCTTT. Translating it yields CASTIGGGTEAFF.